This T cell receptor (beta chain) was recovered during a study of T cells after yellow fever vaccination (dated by TCRdb to the late 2010s). Describing the broader study: The SMART-Seq v4 Ultra Low Input RNA kit was used to prepare libraries from fractions with low cell numbers. Bulk TCR alpha and beta repertoires were sequenced longitudinally to track T-cell clones before and after primary and booster YFV17D yellow fever vaccination. Blood was drawn at multiple timepoints before and after primary and secondary immunization, with bulk PBMC replicates and cell subsets isolated. The cohort comprised two healthy male donors, one aged 18 to 29 and one aged 30 to 40 years. Beyond this particular receptor, the publication reports: The secondary T-cell response was found to be weaker but faster than the primary response, with a peak reached on day 5 rather than on day 15. Because abundant contaminating clonotypes from the bulk population could be contained in FACS-sorted repertoires, computational filtering was required. A small fraction of clonotypes appeared in both the CD4 and CD8 compartments, likely as a result of convergent recombination. Only two donors were included in the study, so the extent to which the findings can be generalized is limited. After the booster, most clones that had expanded after primary vaccination were detected again (approximately 97% of CD4 and under 90% of CD8), suggesting broad maintenance of memory.

Sequencing instrument: Illumina NovaSeq 6000. TCR cDNA was synthesized by 5'RACE template switching, which introduced a universal primer site and unique molecular identifiers. Priming of cDNA synthesis was performed from both the TCR alpha and TCR beta constant segments. Library amplification involved two PCR steps, and the second step added sample barcodes and sequencing adapters. Libraries were sequenced on Illumina HiSeq 2500 (2x100 bp) or NovaSeq (2x150 bp). In the source study's methods: Reads were demultiplexed and collapsed into UMI consensus sequences with MIGEC, and V(D)J alignment was performed with MiXCR. Clonotypes responding to the vaccine were identified with edgeR on replicate PBMC samples, with the criteria of FDR below 0.01 and a log2 fold change above 5 up to day 15. Each bulk clonotype received a CD4 or CD8 identity based on whether the sequenced CD4 or CD8 repertoire contained that clonotype at higher abundance. The raw public reads went through TCRdb reprocessing: fastp at Q25, MiXCR clone calling, in-frame beta chains kept. All rows with the same CDR3 protein become a single entry with the most common DNA and genes. The V and J calls reflect TCRdb's pipeline rather than the authors' work. Present in this sample are about 320,000 distinct CDR3 sequences, about 4.5% of which were seen just once. Approximately 19% of the sample is taken by the ten largest.

The V end loses 7 bases and the J end loses 5 bases, and a stretch of 31 bases separates them. From cysteine to phenylalanine, the CDR3 is 19 amino acids long. Only CDR3 DNA is held: 57 bases, read in frame from base 1. Via the germline V gene, CDR1 is SGHRS and CDR2 YFSETQ. The treatment or condition tag for this specimen amounts to: live attenuated yellow fever vaccine strain. Two biological replicates of bulk PBMCs were collected at each blood-draw timepoint. A standard Ficoll-Paque protocol was used to isolate PBMCs from peripheral blood. RNA was extracted with TriZol from bulk PBMCs, CD4 and CD8 fractions, and dextramer-positive and dextramer-negative fractions. This clonotype was seen at least ten times. Its recognized antigen is unknown. There are no base qualities to consult, and no much larger clone falls within one base.

The chain is assembled from TRBV5-1 and TRBJ2-1; no D gene can be assigned with confidence. This TCR was recovered from a man aged 18-30 years who received the YFV17D yellow fever vaccine. Sequences were derived from PBMCs, sampled 15 days after the yellow fever booster vaccination. The CDR3 protein: CASGPGLQPGRLRNNEQFF. In nucleotides, the sequence is TGCGCCAGCGGGCCGGGCCTCCAGCCCGGTCGGCTGCGGAACAATGAGCAGTTCTTC.